This entry lists 18 T cell receptor beta chains sequenced from one sample in a study of T cell repertoires in ileal Crohn's disease. The repertoire was sequenced with immunoSEQ multiplex PCR; TCRdb's copy has only in-frame clones and lacks some. The top ten hold around 4.6% of the sample, which has approximately 13,000 clones, around 84% seen once. Sequences were obtained from ileal tissue. Receptor source: an adult with Crohn's disease.

V and J are TRBV6-1 and TRBJ2-2; the match to TRBD1 covers 7 bases. The germline CDR1 and CDR2 sequences are MNHNS and SASEGT. CDR3 size: 15 residues. V gave up 5 bases and J gave up 1 base; unmatched junction bases: 4. CDR3 nucleotides: TGTGCCAGCAGTTTGTCAGGGGGGAACACCGGGGAGCTGTTTTTT. This translates into CASSLSGGNTGELFF.

The V call is TRBV28, the J call TRBJ2-7; 12 bases agree with TRBD2. The germline V gene has CDR1 MDHEN and CDR2 SYDVKM. This CDR3 is 16 amino acids long. J lost 1 base, V lost 3 bases, and 4 bases had no gene match. The DNA for the CDR3 is TGTGCCAGCAGTTTTGGACTAGCGGGGACTTCCTACGAGCAGTACTTC. Its protein is CASSFGLAGTSYEQYF.

This clone was detected only a few times. The J gene is TRBJ2-7, the V gene TRBV7-9, with 7 positions matching TRBD1. CDR1 is SEHNR, CDR2 FQNEAQ, per germline (reference sequence). The CDR3 is 15 residues long. The V and J ends lost 2 bases and 1 base, in that order; junction bases with no gene match: 5. CDR3 sequence reads: CASSLLAGGSYEQYF. The CDR3 DNA reads TGTGCCAGCAGCTTACTGGCAGGGGGTTCCTACGAGCAGTACTTC. Full variable domain (rest looked up from reference TRBV7-9 and TRBJ2-7): DTGVSQNPRHKITKRGQNVTFRCDPISEHNRLYWYRQTLGQGPEFLTYFQNEAQLEKSRLLSDRFSAERPKGSFSTLEIQRTEQGDSAMYLCASSLLAGGSYEQYFGPGTRLTVT.

J is TRBJ2-1 and V is TRBV6-1; 13 nucleotides line up with TRBD2. The CDR3 contains 14 residues. V was clipped by 6 bases and J by 8 bases; unmatched bases: 4. The germline V gene has CDR1 MNHNS and CDR2 SASEGT. The CDR3 reads CASRLAGGPYEQFF. Here the CDR3 DNA reads TGTGCCAGCAGACTAGCGGGGGGGCCCTATGAGCAGTTCTTC.

The rearrangement uses TRBV5-1 and TRBJ2-7; TRBD1 aligns across 8 bases. The trim removed 4 bases at V and 1 base at J, leaving 7 bases unmatched. Germline CDR1 and CDR2: SGHRS and YFSETQ. CDR3 length: 15 residues. The CDR3 DNA follows: TGCGCCAGCAGCGAAAGACAGGGGCAGTCCTACGAGCAGTACTTC. This translates into CASSERQGQSYEQYF. The full variable domain, its missing parts supplied by reference TRBV5-1 and TRBJ2-7, is KAGVTQTPRYLIKTRGQQVTLSCSPISGHRSVSWYQQTPGQGLQFLFEYFSETQRNKGNFPGRFSGRQFSNSRSEMNVSTLELGDSALYLCASSERQGQSYEQYFGPGTRLTVT.

The CDR3 DNA is TGTGCCAGCAGCTTCGACAGGGTGGCTGGCTACACCTTC. Protein product: CASSFDRVAGYTF. The V call is TRBV5-6, the J call TRBJ1-2, with TRBD1 matching over 7 bases. Trimming at V came to 2 bases and at J to 7 bases, leaving 5 bases not matched to a gene. This CDR3 region has 13 residues. Germline CDR1 and CDR2: SGHDT and YYEEEE.

This chain uses TRBV2 with TRBJ2-6; no firm D call. Germline lookup yields CDR1 SNHLY and CDR2 FYNNEI. V lost 4 bases, J lost 8 bases, and 9 bases lay in between. CDR3 length equals 13 residues. CDR3: CASSARLTNVLTF. The CDR3 DNA is TGTGCCAGCAGTGCCAGGTTGACCAACGTCCTGACTTTC. Looking up the rest from reference TRBV2 and TRBJ2-6 gives the full variable domain: EPEVTQTPSHQVTQMGQEVILRCVPISNHLYFYWYRQILGQKVEFLVSFYNNEISEKSEIFDDQFSVERPDGSNFTLKIRSTKLEDSAMYFCASSARLTNVLTFGAGSRLTVL.

This sequence joins TRBV4-1 and TRBJ2-1; possibly TRBD2 for D (6 bases). V gave up 0 bases and J gave up 2 bases, with 14 bases separating them. The CDR3 totals 17 residues. The germline V gene encodes CDR1 MGHRA and CDR2 YSYEKL. The CDR3 spells CASSQDIAGMTYNEQFF. The CDR3 coding sequence is TGCGCCAGCAGCCAAGATATTGCGGGGATGACCTACAATGAGCAGTTCTTC.

This clone was seen a handful of times. V is TRBV5-1 and J is TRBJ2-2; the D gene is possibly TRBD1 (6 bases). This CDR3 is 15 amino acids long. Germline CDR1 SGHRS, CDR2 YFSETQ. Between the trimmed V and J ends, which lost 6 bases and 4 bases, there was a span of 16 bases. The CDR3 coding sequence is TGCGCCAGCACCACGTCAGGGGATGGCACCGGGGAGCTGTTTTTT. Its protein product is CASTTSGDGTGELFF.

The V call is TRBV4-3, the J call TRBJ2-1; 7 bases match TRBD1. In germline, CDR1 is LGHNA, CDR2 YSLEER. Trimming took 0 bases from V and 3 from J; bases not matched to a gene: 5. The CDR3 length is 16 residues. The CDR3 DNA reads as TGCGCCAGCAGCCAAGATCGAGACAGGGTCTACAATGAGCAGTTCTTC. This encodes CASSQDRDRVYNEQFF.

The chain links TRBV5-5 to TRBJ2-2, with TRBD2 matching 9 bases. The germline gives CDR1 SGHKS, CDR2 YYEKEE (reference sequence). The CDR3 extends over 16 amino acids. The trim removed 4 bases at V and 5 bases at J, leaving 9 bases unmatched. CDR3 nucleotide sequence: TGTGCCAGCAGCCAATGGCGCGGGGGGGCGACCGGGGAGCTGTTTTTT. Protein: CASSQWRGGATGELFF.

This clone was recorded a few times. The CDR3 DNA sequence: TGTGCCAGCATGTCGCCGGGACTAGCCTACGAGCAGTACTTC. This codes for CASMSPGLAYEQYF. The chain joins TRBV27 to TRBJ2-7; 8 bases fit TRBD2. This CDR3 region has 14 residues. Germline V lookup: CDR1 MNHEY, CDR2 SMNVEV (reference sequence). Trimming cost V 7 bases and J 2 bases; bases outside gene matches: 7.

This rearrangement joins TRBV30 to TRBJ1-6; D not certain. The V gene's germline CDR1 is GTSNPN and CDR2 SVGIG (reference sequence). V was shortened by 0 bases and J by 0 bases, with 6 bases between the two germline ends. The CDR3 is 15 amino acids. The CDR3 DNA reads TGTGCCTGGAGTGTGGAGGGCTCCTATAATTCACCCCTCCACTTT. The encoded protein is CAWSVEGSYNSPLHF.

The chain employs TRBV28 and TRBJ2-6; perhaps TRBD2 as D (5 bases). V lost 2 bases and J lost 0, with 17 bases in between. The CDR3 is 19 amino acids. CDR1 and CDR2 (germline): MDHEN, SYDVKM. The CDR3 is CASSLVEGDSSSGANVLTF. The CDR3 DNA is TGTGCCAGCAGTTTAGTTGAGGGAGATAGTAGCTCTGGGGCCAACGTCCTGACTTTC.

In its sample, this clone was seen once. This chain joins TRBV6-1 and TRBJ1-6; the D gene is possibly TRBD1 (6 bases). Trimming cost V 6 bases and J 7 bases, with 16 bases left between them. The CDR3 loop spans 15 amino acids. CDR1 and CDR2 (germline): MNHNS, SASEGT. Here the CDR3 reads CASSRGAGENSPLHF. CDR3 coding DNA: TGTGCCAGCAGCCGGGGGGCAGGAGAGAATTCACCCCTCCACTTT.

The V and J genes are TRBV25-1 and TRBJ2-3; D possibly corresponds to TRBD2 (5 bases). Trimming shortened V by 6 bases and J by 8 bases, and 21 bases separated the two germline ends. The CDR3 extends over 15 amino acids. Germline CDR1 and CDR2: MGHDK and SYGVNS. The chain's CDR3 is CASRGQLPLGSTQYF. CDR3 nucleotide sequence: TGTGCCAGCAGAGGCCAACTCCCACTAGGCAGTACGCAGTATTTT.

This clone was recorded a few times. The chain has TRBV7-6 and TRBJ2-2; D not resolved. The CDR3 loop spans 12 amino acids. Trimming stripped 2 bases from V and 5 bases from J, with 3 bases between. CDR1 is SGHVS and CDR2 is FNYEAQ in the germline V gene. The CDR3 spells CASSLQTGELFF. In nucleotides, the CDR3 is TGTGCCAGCAGCTTACAAACCGGGGAGCTGTTTTTT.

In the case of this clone: A junction end diverges from the germline sequence, so it may reflect a read error. This sequence joins TRBV2 and TRBJ2-3, with 8 bases fitting TRBD2. The CDR3 contains 12 residues. Germline lookup yields CDR1 SNHLY and CDR2 FYNNEI. The CDR3 DNA sequence: TGTGCCAGCAGAGAGGCAAGCGGGGGCCCGGATTTT. It is translated as CASREASGGPDF.